The sample holds one count of the clone carrying this T cell receptor (beta chain). Its antigen is unidentified. The data stem from a study of cytomegalovirus exposure and HLA in healthy donors. Study-wide findings and caveats: Association of a missense DCLRE1C variant with TCR beta V- and J-gene trimming was reported in a later analysis. The analysis excluded some indistinguishable V segments, including TRBV6-2 and TRBV6-3.

Vbeta (60) and Jbeta (13) primers were used in the PCR. The protocol was immunoSEQ multiplex PCR, while the TCRdb copy is restricted to in-frame clones and leaves out a portion. Found here are 140,000 to 150,000 clones, around 80% of them singletons; the top ten hold less than 2.5%. CDR3 length equals 15 residues. Germline CDR1 reads SEHNR; CDR2 reads FQNEAQ (reference sequence). V lost 5 bases and J lost 1, with 13 bases in between. This clonotype originated in a boy aged 2-15 years in good health and CMV-seronegative. The chain couples TRBV7-9 to TRBJ2-3; maybe TRBD1 (5 bases). Sample: PBMCs. The CDR3 DNA follows: TGTGCCAGCAGCCGACAGTTTGGAGGCACAGATACGCAGTATTTT. Protein product: CASSRQFGGTDTQYF.